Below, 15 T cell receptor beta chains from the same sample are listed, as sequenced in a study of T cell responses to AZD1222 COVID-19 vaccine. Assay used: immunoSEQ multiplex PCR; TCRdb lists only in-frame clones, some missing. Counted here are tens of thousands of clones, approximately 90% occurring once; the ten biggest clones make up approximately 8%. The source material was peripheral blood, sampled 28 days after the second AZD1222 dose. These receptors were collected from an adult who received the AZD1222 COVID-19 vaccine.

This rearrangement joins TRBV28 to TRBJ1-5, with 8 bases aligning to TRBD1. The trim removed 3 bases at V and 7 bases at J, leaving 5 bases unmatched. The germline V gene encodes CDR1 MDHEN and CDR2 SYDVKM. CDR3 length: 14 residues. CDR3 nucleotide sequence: TGTGCCAGCAGTTTCGGGACAGGTGGACAGCCCCAGCATTTT. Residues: CASSFGTGGQPQHF.

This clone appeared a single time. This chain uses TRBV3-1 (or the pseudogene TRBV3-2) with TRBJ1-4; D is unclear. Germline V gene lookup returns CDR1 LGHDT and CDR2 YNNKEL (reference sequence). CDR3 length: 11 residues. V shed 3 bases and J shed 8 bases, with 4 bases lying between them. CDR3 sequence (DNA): TGTGCCAGCAGCCAGCAGGAAAAACTGTTTTTT. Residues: CASSQQEKLFF.

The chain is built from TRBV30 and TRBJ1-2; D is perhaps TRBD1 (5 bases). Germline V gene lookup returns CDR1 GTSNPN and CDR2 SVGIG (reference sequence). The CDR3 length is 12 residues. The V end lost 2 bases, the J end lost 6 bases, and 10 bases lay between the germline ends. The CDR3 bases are TGTGCCTGGAGTCTGGGAGGGGATGGCTACACCTTC. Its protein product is CAWSLGGDGYTF.

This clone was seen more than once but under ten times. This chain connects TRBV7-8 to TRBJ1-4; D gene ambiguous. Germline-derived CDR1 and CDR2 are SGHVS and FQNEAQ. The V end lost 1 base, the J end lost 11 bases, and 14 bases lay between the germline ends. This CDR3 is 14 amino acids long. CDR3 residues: CASSLEGLGWKLFF. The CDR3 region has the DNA TGTGCCAGCAGCTTAGAAGGCTTAGGGTGGAAACTGTTTTTT.

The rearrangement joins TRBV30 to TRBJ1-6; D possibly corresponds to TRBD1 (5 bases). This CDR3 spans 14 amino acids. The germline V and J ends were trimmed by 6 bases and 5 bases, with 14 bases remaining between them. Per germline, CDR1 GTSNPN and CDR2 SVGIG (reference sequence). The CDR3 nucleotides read TGTGCCTGTCAGAGAGAGGGGAATAATTCACCCCTCCACTTT. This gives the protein CACQREGNNSPLHF.

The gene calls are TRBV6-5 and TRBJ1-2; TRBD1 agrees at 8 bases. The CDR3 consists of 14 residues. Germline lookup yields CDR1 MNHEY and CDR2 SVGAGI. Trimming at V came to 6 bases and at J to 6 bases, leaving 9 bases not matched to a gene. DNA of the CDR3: TGTGCCAGCAGCCCACGGACAGGGATGGATGGCTACACCTTC. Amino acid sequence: CASSPRTGMDGYTF.

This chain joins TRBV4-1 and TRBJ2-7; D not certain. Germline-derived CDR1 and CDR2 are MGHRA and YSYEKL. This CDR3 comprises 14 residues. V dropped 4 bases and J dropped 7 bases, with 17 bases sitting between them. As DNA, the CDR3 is TGCGCCAGCAGCCCCAACCTAGTTCGCCTTGAGCAGTACTTC. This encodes CASSPNLVRLEQYF.

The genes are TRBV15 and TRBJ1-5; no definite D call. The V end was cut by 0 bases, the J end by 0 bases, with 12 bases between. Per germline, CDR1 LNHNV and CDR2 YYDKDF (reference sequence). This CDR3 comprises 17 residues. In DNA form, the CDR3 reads TGTGCCACCAGCAGAGAGAGCGCTGGAAATAGCAATCAGCCCCAGCATTTT. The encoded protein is CATSRESAGNSNQPQHF.

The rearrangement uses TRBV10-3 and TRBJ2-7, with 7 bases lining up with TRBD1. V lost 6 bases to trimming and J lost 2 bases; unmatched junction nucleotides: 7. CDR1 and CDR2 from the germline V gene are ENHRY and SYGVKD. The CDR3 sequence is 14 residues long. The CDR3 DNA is TGTGCCATCAGCCCAGGGGGACGACCCTACGAGCAGTACTTC. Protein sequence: CAISPGGRPYEQYF.

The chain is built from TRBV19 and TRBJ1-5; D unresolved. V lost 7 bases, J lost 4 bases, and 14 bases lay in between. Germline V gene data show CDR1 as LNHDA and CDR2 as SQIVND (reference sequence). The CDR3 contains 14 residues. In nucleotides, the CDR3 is TGTGCCAGTACCACTCAAGCCAGAAATCAGCCCCAGCATTTT. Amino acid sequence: CASTTQARNQPQHF.

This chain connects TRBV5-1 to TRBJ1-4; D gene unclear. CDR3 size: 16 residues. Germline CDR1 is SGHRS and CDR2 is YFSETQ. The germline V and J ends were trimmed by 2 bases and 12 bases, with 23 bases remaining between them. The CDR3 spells CASSLSKDPVGAELFF. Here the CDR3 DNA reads TGCGCCAGCAGCTTATCCAAAGACCCGGTCGGTGCGGAACTGTTTTTT.

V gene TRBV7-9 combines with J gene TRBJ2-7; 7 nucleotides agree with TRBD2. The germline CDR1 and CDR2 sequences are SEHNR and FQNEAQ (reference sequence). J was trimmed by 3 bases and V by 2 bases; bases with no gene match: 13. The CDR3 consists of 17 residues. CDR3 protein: CASSLLSREYRGYEQYF. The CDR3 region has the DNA TGTGCCAGCAGCTTACTCTCGCGGGAGTACCGGGGCTACGAGCAGTACTTC. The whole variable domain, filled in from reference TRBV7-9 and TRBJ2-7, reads DTGVSQNPRHKITKRGQNVTFRCDPISEHNRLYWYRQTLGQGPEFLTYFQNEAQLEKSRLLSDRFSAERPKGSFSTLEIQRTEQGDSAMYLCASSLLSREYRGYEQYFGPGTRLTVT.

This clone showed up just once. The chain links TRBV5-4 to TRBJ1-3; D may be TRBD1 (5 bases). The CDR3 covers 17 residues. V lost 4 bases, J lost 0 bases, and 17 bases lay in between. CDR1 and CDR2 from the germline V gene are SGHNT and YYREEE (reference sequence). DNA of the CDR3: TGTGCCAGCAGCCCGGGGGGGACGAGCCACTCTGGAAACACCATATATTTT. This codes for CASSPGGTSHSGNTIYF.

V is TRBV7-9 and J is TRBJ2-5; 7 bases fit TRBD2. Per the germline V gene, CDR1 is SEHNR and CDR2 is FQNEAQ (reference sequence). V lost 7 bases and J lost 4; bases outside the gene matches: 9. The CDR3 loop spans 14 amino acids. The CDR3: CASTPGGTRETQYF. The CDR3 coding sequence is TGTGCCAGCACCCCCGGGGGGACGAGAGAGACCCAGTACTTC. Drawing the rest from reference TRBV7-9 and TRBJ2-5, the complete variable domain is DTGVSQNPRHKITKRGQNVTFRCDPISEHNRLYWYRQTLGQGPEFLTYFQNEAQLEKSRLLSDRFSAERPKGSFSTLEIQRTEQGDSAMYLCASTPGGTRETQYFGPGTRLLVL.

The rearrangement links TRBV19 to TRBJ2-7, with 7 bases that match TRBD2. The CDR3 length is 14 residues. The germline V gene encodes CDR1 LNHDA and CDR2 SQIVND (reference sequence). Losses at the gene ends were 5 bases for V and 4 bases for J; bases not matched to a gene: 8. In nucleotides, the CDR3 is TGTGCCAGTAGTGAGACTAGCTTGCGATACGAGCAGTACTTC. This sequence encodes CASSETSLRYEQYF.